This T cell receptor beta chain was recovered during a study of beta chain features in type 1 diabetes. General study findings and limits: The study found fewer insertions and more deletions at VDJ junctions in type 1 diabetes patients.

Trimming shortened V by 10 bases and J by 2 bases, and 18 bases separated the two germline ends. Per the germline V gene, CDR1 is LNHDA and CDR2 is SQIVND (reference sequence). The length of the CDR3 is 15 residues. Donors contributed one heparinised blood draw apiece, averaging around 120 mL. This clone has only a few counts. Its antigen is currently unknown. The study reverse transcribed the entire isolated RNA, so it sequenced expressed TCRB transcripts. Clones were read by immunoSEQ multiplex PCR, and TCRdb kept only the in-frame ones, dropping some. Found here are 900,000 or so clones, roughly 15% of them singletons; the top ten hold about 0.02%.

V usage is TRBV19 and J usage is TRBJ1-5; D is unclear. The TCR was taken from a woman under 30 in good health. The specimen was naive CD4+ T cells from blood. CDR3 bases: TGTGCCACCCGGACGCCTTGGGCGGGCAATCAGCCCCAGCATTTT. It translates to CATRTPWAGNQPQHF.